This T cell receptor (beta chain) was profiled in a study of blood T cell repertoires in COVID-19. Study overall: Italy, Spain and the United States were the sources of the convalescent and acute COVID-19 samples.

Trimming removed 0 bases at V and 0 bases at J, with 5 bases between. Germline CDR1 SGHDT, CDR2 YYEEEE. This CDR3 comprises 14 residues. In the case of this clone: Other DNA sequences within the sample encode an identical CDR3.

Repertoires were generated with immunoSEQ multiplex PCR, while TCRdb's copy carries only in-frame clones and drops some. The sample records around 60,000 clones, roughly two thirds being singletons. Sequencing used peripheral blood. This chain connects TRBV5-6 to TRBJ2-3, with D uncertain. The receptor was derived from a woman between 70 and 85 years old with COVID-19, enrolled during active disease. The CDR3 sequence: CASSLGASTDTQYF. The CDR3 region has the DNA TGTGCCAGCAGCTTGGGGGCAAGCACAGATACGCAGTATTTT. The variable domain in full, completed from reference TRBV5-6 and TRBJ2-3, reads DAGVTQSPTHLIKTRGQQVTLRCSPKSGHDTVSWYQQALGQGPQFIFQYYEEEERQRGNFPDRFSGHQFPNYSSELNVNALLLGDSALYLCASSLGASTDTQYFGPGTRLTVL.